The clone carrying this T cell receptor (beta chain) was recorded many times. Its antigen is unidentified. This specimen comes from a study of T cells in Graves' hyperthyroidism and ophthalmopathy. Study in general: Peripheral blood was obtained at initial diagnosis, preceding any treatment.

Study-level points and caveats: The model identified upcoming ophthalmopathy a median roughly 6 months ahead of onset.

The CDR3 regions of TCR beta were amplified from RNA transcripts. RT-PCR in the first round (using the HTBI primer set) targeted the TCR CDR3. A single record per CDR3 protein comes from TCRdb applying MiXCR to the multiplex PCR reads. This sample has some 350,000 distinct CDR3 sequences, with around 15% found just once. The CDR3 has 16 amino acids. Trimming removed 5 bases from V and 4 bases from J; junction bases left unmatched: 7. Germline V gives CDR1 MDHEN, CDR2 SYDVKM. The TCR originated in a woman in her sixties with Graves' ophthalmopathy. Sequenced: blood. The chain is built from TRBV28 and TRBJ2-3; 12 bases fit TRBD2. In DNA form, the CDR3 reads TGTGCCAGCAGTCACCGGACTAGCGGGACAGCAGATACGCAGTATTTT. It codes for CASSHRTSGTADTQYF.